This paragraph reports one T cell receptor (beta chain). These data originate in a study of blood T cell repertoires in COVID-19. About the study: From the United States, Italy and Spain came samples of acute and convalescent COVID-19. The cDNA or gDNA used as material had been derived from T cells, B-cell-depleted T cells, or PBMCs.

Per germline, CDR1 SGHNT and CDR2 YYREEE (reference sequence). This CDR3 is built from 15 residues. The V segment lost 2 bases and the J segment 9 bases; nucleotides outside the gene matches: 9. The protocol was immunoSEQ multiplex PCR, while the TCRdb copy is restricted to in-frame clones and leaves out a portion. The repertoire consists of approximately 210,000 clones, with 80% to 85% occurring once and the leading ten covering 10%. Seattle patients were enrolled while actively infected and followed longitudinally. The chain is built from TRBV5-4 and TRBJ2-1; 9 bases line up with TRBD2. This TCR came from a woman aged 80 or older with COVID-19, enrolled during active disease. Sequenced sample: peripheral blood. Here the CDR3 reads CASSFVAGGGSEQFF. In nucleotides, the CDR3 is TGTGCCAGCAGCTTTGTTGCGGGGGGGGGATCTGAGCAGTTCTTC.